This TCR beta chain was found in a study of T cell responses to AZD1222 COVID-19 vaccine. Overall study results and limits: The number of AZD1222 recipients seropositive at baseline was only 5 to 7.

Germline CDR1 is MNHEY and CDR2 is SVGAGI. The CDR3 runs 15 residues. The J segment lost 3 bases and the V segment lost 6 bases, leaving 11 bases of the junction unmatched. Measured with immunoSEQ multiplex PCR; TCRdb has only the in-frame clones, and not every one. This table has about 140,000 clones, approximately 93% appearing once. The table lists this clone with a count of one. Its antigen is as yet unknown. The chain has TRBV6-5 and TRBJ2-7, with 7 bases identical to TRBD2. The TCR comes from an adult who had recovered from COVID-19. Material: peripheral blood, obtained after recovery from COVID-19. The CDR3 is CASSPQGGERYEQYF. The CDR3 DNA sequence: TGTGCCAGCAGCCCCCAGGGAGGGGAGCGCTACGAGCAGTACTTC.